These T cell receptor beta chains were read from a single sample in a study of blood T cells in healthy people across ages. One entry per CDR3 protein results from TCRdb running MiXCR on the 5' RACE reads. The table lists 760,000 or so distinct CDR3 sequences, roughly 25% of them singletons. The data were also submitted as part of a second study, on T cells of mothers and their children.

Sequenced input: blood. These receptors originate from a boy younger than 18 in good health. The CDR3 runs from the conserved cysteine through the conserved F or W. The D gene is left open where the match is weak. The listing skips clone size in some rows; elsewhere it reads once, few, many or a size class.

TRBD1	few	TRBV4-3	TRBJ1-4	CASSQWTGRGKLFF	TGCGCCAGCAGCCAGTGGACAGGGAGGGGAAAACTGTTTTTT
TRBD2	few	TRBV20-1	TRBJ2-3	CSARGGDPTDTQYF	TGCAGTGCTAGGGGGGGGGATCCCACAGATACGCAGTATTTT
NA	few	TRBV20-1	TRBJ1-5	CSATGDSNQPQHF	TGCAGTGCTACAGGGGATAGCAATCAGCCCCAGCATTTT
NA	few	TRBV4-1	TRBJ2-3	CASSQETGIRTDTQYF	TGCGCCAGCAGCCAAGAAACGGGTATCCGCACAGATACGCAGTATTTT
NA	NA	TRBV7-9	TRBJ1-2	CASSLDGLLNYGYTF	TGTGCCAGCAGCTTAGACGGGCTTCTCAACTATGGCTACACCTTC
TRBD2	NA	TRBV5-5	TRBJ2-1	CASSSRDLASGGMREQFF	TGTGCCAGCAGCTCCCGCGACTTGGCTAGCGGGGGGATGAGGGAGCAGTTCTTC
NA	few	TRBV5-1	TRBJ2-7	CASSRLGEPSSEQYF	TGCGCCAGCAGCCGTCTGGGAGAGCCCTCCTCCGAGCAGTACTTC
NA	NA	TRBV12-3/TRBV12-4	TRBJ2-5	CASSWWLQETQYF	TGTGCCAGCAGTTGGTGGCTTCAGGAGACCCAGTACTTC
NA	few	TRBV11-1	TRBJ2-7	CASSWGVTYEQYF	TGTGCCAGCAGCTGGGGAGTTACCTACGAGCAGTACTTC
NA	few	TRBV19	TRBJ1-5	CASSTEPPRPQHF	TGTGCCAGTAGTACCGAACCCCCCAGGCCCCAGCATTTT
TRBD1	NA	TRBV10-1	TRBJ1-1	CASSDRGPTVAFF	TGCGCCAGCAGTGACAGGGGGCCCACTGTAGCTTTCTTT
NA	NA	TRBV7-2	TRBJ2-4	CASSLTGINIQYF	TGTGCCAGCAGCTTAACAGGGATAAACATTCAGTACTTC
NA	few	TRBV3-1	TRBJ2-5	CASSPNTGQETQYF	TGTGCCAGCAGCCCAAATACAGGGCAGGAGACCCAGTACTTC
NA	NA	TRBV6-2/TRBV6-3	TRBJ2-1	CASSSPAVKSFNEQFF	TGTGCCAGCAGTTCCCCGGCCGTAAAGAGCTTCAATGAGCAGTTCTTC
NA	NA	TRBV7-9	TRBJ2-5	CAGSQLGAQETQYF	TGTGCCGGCAGTCAACTGGGTGCACAAGAGACCCAGTACTTC
NA	NA	TRBV4-1	TRBJ2-7	CASKVIGKHEQYF	TGCGCCAGTAAGGTGATAGGCAAACACGAGCAGTACTTC
NA	few	TRBV6-6	TRBJ2-5	CASRQGRPQETQYF	TGTGCCAGCAGGCAGGGACGGCCCCAAGAGACCCAGTACTTC
NA	few	TRBV10-1	TRBJ2-7	CASSRTSSPYLEQYF	TGCGCCAGCTCCCGGACATCTAGTCCGTACCTCGAGCAGTACTTC
NA	few	TRBV29-1	TRBJ2-5	CSVAPPGLKTQYF	TGCAGCGTCGCCCCCCCAGGGTTGAAGACCCAGTACTTC
NA	few	TRBV29-1	TRBJ2-3	CSGTGSWADTQYF	TGCAGCGGCACCGGGAGTTGGGCAGATACGCAGTATTTT
NA	few	TRBV7-2	TRBJ2-6	CASSLQTSSGANVLTF	TGTGCCAGCAGCTTGCAGACGAGCTCTGGGGCCAACGTCCTGACTTTC
NA	NA	TRBV4-2	TRBJ2-7	CASSHAAGDEQYF	TGTGCCAGCAGCCATGCGGCCGGAGACGAGCAGTACTTC
NA	few	TRBV27	TRBJ2-5	CASSLSYQGETQYF	TGTGCCAGCAGTTTATCGTACCAGGGAGAGACCCAGTACTTC
TRBD1	NA	TRBV6-4	TRBJ1-1	CASSDSMTGVGAFF	TGTGCCAGCAGTGACTCGATGACAGGGGTTGGAGCTTTCTTT
TRBD2	NA	TRBV27	TRBJ2-5	CASTPIHLAGGAETQYF	TGTGCCAGCACCCCAATTCATCTAGCGGGAGGGGCAGAGACCCAGTACTTC
TRBD2	NA	TRBV5-1	TRBJ2-7	CASSPREGYPYEQYF	TGCGCCAGCAGCCCCCGGGAGGGATACCCCTACGAGCAGTACTTC
TRBD2	NA	TRBV20-1	TRBJ2-3	CSARDGASGIVTDTQYF	TGCAGTGCTAGAGATGGGGCTAGCGGGATTGTTACAGATACGCAGTATTTT
TRBD1	NA	TRBV18	TRBJ2-1	CASSRTGSSYNERLF	TGTGCCAGCTCACGGACAGGGAGTTCGTACAATGAGCGGCTCTTC